A single sample is the source of the 2 T cell receptor beta chains below, sequenced in a study of shared T cell receptors in the human thymus. The protocol was immunoSEQ multiplex PCR, while the TCRdb copy is restricted to in-frame clones and leaves out a portion. The data contain about 540,000 clones, around three quarters of them singletons. Separately, the same data were catalogued under a study of human thymus T cells.

The specimen sequenced was thymocytes. The source is a boy younger than two with a congenital heart defect.

The chain uses TRBV5-6 and TRBJ1-1; a possible D gene is TRBD1 (5 bases). The germline CDR1 and CDR2 sequences are SGHDT and YYEEEE. V was shortened by 4 bases and J by 0 bases, with 7 bases between the two germline ends. The CDR3 is 13 amino acids. CDR3 in DNA: TGTGCCAGCAGCGCCAGGGTGAACACTGAAGCTTTCTTT. This gives the protein CASSARVNTEAFF.

The V and J genes are TRBV10-1 and TRBJ1-5; unclear D gene. The length of the CDR3 is 13 residues. The germline gives CDR1 WNHNN, CDR2 SYGVQD (reference sequence). Trimming took off 8 bases at V and 9 bases at J, with 17 bases between the two ends. The CDR3 sequence is CASSKTTVWPQHF. CDR3 nucleotides: TGCGCCAGCTCCAAAACTACCGTTTGGCCCCAGCATTTT.